The T cell receptor beta chain described here comes from a study of blood T cell repertoires in COVID-19 (TCRdb year 2020). Broadly, across the study: Collaborator samples came from the United States, Italy and Spain and covered acute and convalescent phases of COVID-19. Where available, HLA class I and class II types were obtained from metadata supplied by the sample provider rather than from assay-based typing. Sample metadata almost always included a de-identified subject ID, COVID-19 status, age in years and sex. Deeply sampled blood TCRbeta repertoires from subjects exposed to, actively infected with, or recovered from COVID-19 were included in the dataset. The prospective study material was composed of cDNA or gDNA derived from T cells, B-cell-depleted T cells, or PBMCs. The samples were drawn from two sources: the first 160 participants of the ongoing ImmuneRACE study, and 1,200 or so subjects contributed by 6 global collaborators. The repertoires were made available in a free public database intended to serve as a resource for research on the immune response to SARS-CoV-2.

In regard to this clone: No cognate antigen has been identified for it. No qualities accompany the bases; no much larger clone lies one base away.

TCRbeta CDR3 regions were amplified from genomic DNA using the immunoSEQ Assay, a bias-controlled multiplex PCR. The paper's processing steps were these. Nucleated cell counts per sample were estimated from amplification of reference gene primers within the assay. Sequence reads were collapsed and filtered to measure the absolute abundance of every unique TCRbeta CDR3 rearrangement. For each sample, productive Simpson clonality was calculated as the square root of Simpson's diversity index across productive rearrangements. What TCRdb holds here is the immuneACCESS table cut down to in-frame rearrangements. Part of the clones is not present; checked against another copy, under half of the missing clones reflect an unresolved V gene, and the others are unexplained. The V and J calls and clone size were taken over from that table, and D and trimming were inferred from the DNA. For this sample the table gives around 700,000 clones, of which around 90% were detected only once. The biggest ten clones account for roughly 0.25% of the sample.

The germline V gene gives CDR1 as MGHRA and CDR2 as YSYEKL. The CDR3 contains 15 residues, cysteine and phenylalanine counted. Only the CDR3 portion is preserved as DNA: 45 bases, with reading frame beginning at the first base. The V and J ends are trimmed by 6 bases and 0 bases, leaving 14 bases between them. The collaborating institutions used their own protocols to collect whole blood in K2EDTA tubes. For TCRbeta analysis, collaborator samples were shipped as frozen whole blood, as isolated PBMCs, or as DNA extracted from either sample type. What the study reported, not specific to this receptor: The amount of clinical and demographic metadata varied by source and participant and was provided uncurated.

Input material: peripheral blood. The TCR sequence derives from a woman aged 18-30 years with acute or convalescent COVID-19. This receptor chain uses TRBV4-1 and TRBJ1-1; TRBD1 is a possible D gene, resting on 6 matching bases. The CDR3 reads CASSYRVGMNTEAFF. Read as DNA, the sequence is TGCGCCAGCAGTTACAGGGTGGGCATGAACACTGAAGCTTTCTTT.